This passage covers 18 T cell receptor beta chains from one sample sequenced in a study of blood T cells in healthy people across ages (dated by TCRdb to about 2015). Library method: 5' RACE. TCRdb lists the instrument as Illumina HiSeq 2500. A second roughly 6 to 12 cycle PCR used a sample-barcoded 5' primer and a J-beta primer mix. The public reads were run again by TCRdb, first through fastp at Q25 and then through MiXCR, and only productive beta chains were kept. Each record represents a unique CDR3 protein, reported with the most common genes and DNA among its rows. This sample lists about 1.4 million distinct CDR3 sequences; approximately 59% were detected once. The ten biggest clones cover 6.5% to 8% of the sample. The sequencing input was blood. Receptors originate from a man between 18 and 29 years old in good health.

The V and J genes are TRBV11-2 and TRBJ2-5; TRBD2 matches 13 bases. This CDR3 contains 17 residues. Germline V gene data show CDR1 as SGHAT and CDR2 as FQNNGV. J gave up 3 bases and V 5 bases, and 9 bases lay outside the gene matches. The chain's CDR3 is CASSTRTSGRGEETQYF. The CDR3 DNA reads TGTGCCAGCAGCACCAGGACTAGCGGGAGAGGCGAAGAGACCCAGTACTTC.

This chain joins TRBV11-2 and TRBJ2-7, with D perhaps given as TRBD1 or TRBD2 (5 bases each). The J call may be incorrect, as the DNA end agrees better with TRBJ2-5. The CDR3 loop spans 15 amino acids. Germline V gene data show CDR1 as SGHAT and CDR2 as FQNNGV. DNA for the CDR3: TGTGCCAGCAGTGAAATGACCGGGGCTGGAAAGACCCAGTACTTC. This sequence encodes CASSEMTGAGKTQYF.

The gene calls are TRBV6-5 and TRBJ2-4; 7 nucleotides line up with TRBD1. Gene TRBJ2-7 matches the end of the DNA better, so the J call may be wrong. The CDR3 runs to 16 residues. The germline V gene has CDR1 MNHEY and CDR2 SVGAGI. The CDR3 DNA reads TGTGCCAGCAGTTATGGGGGCACAGGGGCCTCCTACGAGCAGTACTTC. Translating gives CASSYGGTGASYEQYF.

This clonotype appeared a few times. The chain recombines TRBV7-9 with TRBJ2-3; no definite D call. This CDR3 has 15 amino acids. Germline V lookup: CDR1 SEHNR, CDR2 FQNEAQ (reference sequence). With 10 bases removed from V and 2 bases from J, the gap between germline ends came to 19 bases. CDR3 DNA: TGTGCCATATTCCTTAGTAGTCGCGACACAGATACGCAGTATTTT. This translates into CAIFLSSRDTDTQYF. The whole variable domain, filled in from reference TRBV7-9 and TRBJ2-3, reads DTGVSQNPRHKITKRGQNVTFRCDPISEHNRLYWYRQTLGQGPEFLTYFQNEAQLEKSRLLSDRFSAERPKGSFSTLEIQRTEQGDSAMYLCAIFLSSRDTDTQYFGPGTRLTVL.

The V and J genes are TRBV4-1 and TRBJ1-4; D might be TRBD1 (5 bases). Germline V CDR1 and CDR2: MGHRA, YSYEKL. The length of the CDR3 is 14 residues. V dropped 3 bases and J dropped 14 bases, with 19 bases sitting between them. The CDR3 nucleotides read TGCGCCAGCAGCCAGCGGGACTCCTATCGGGGTCTGTTTTTT. It specifies CASSQRDSYRGLFF.

This clonotype was seen a few times. This chain's CDR3 is CAWSRQGYEQYF. The CDR3, as DNA: TGTGCCTGGAGTCGACAGGGCTACGAGCAGTACTTC. The genes are TRBV30 and TRBJ2-7, with 7 positions matching TRBD1. Germline V gives CDR1 GTSNPN, CDR2 SVGIG (reference sequence). With 2 bases clipped from V and 3 bases from J, the junction kept 1 base outside the gene matches. The CDR3 extends over 12 amino acids.

V and J are TRBV27 and TRBJ2-7; the D call may be TRBD1 or TRBD2 (5 bases each). Looked up from germline, CDR1 is MNHEY and CDR2 is SMNVEV (reference sequence). Trimming cost V 6 bases and J 3 bases, with 21 bases left between them. The CDR3 covers 16 residues. The CDR3 DNA reads as TGTGCCAGCAGAGCTGCTGGGGACGGCCTATACTACGAGCAGTACTTC. The encoded protein is CASRAAGDGLYYEQYF.

CDR3 bases: TGTGCCAGCAGCCCCTTCGGGTCTAATGAAAAACTGTTTTTT. Translation: CASSPFGSNEKLFF. This sequence joins TRBV7-9 and TRBJ1-4; D is ambiguous. This CDR3 has 14 amino acids. Trimming left V 5 bases short and J 3 bases short, with 10 bases between. Germline V gives CDR1 SEHNR, CDR2 FQNEAQ (reference sequence).

This sequence joins TRBV4-1 and TRBJ2-5; 8 bases line up with TRBD2. The CDR3 runs to 17 residues. Per germline, CDR1 MGHRA and CDR2 YSYEKL. The V segment lost 1 base and the J segment 5 bases; nucleotides outside the gene matches: 12. CDR3 DNA: TGCGCCAGCAGCCAAGTTGGCCCCGGGGGGGCTCGTGAGACCCAGTACTTC. This gives the protein CASSQVGPGGARETQYF.

This chain connects TRBV12-3 or TRBV12-4 to TRBJ2-3; D gene ambiguous. The CDR3 has 12 amino acids. V was shortened by 3 bases and J by 7 bases, with 8 bases between the two germline ends. This CDR3 reads CASSFEQYTQYF. The CDR3 DNA reads as TGTGCCAGCAGTTTTGAACAGTATACGCAGTATTTT.

This clonotype was detected only a few times. The chain links TRBV20-1 to TRBJ2-5, with 11 positions matching TRBD2. In germline, CDR1 is DFQATT, CDR2 SNEGSKA (reference sequence). The CDR3 sequence is 15 residues long. The V gene end was trimmed by 6 bases and the J gene end by 5 bases; junction bases not matched to a gene: 11. The CDR3 spells CSAPELLAGEETQYF. The CDR3, as DNA: TGCAGTGCGCCGGAGCTACTAGCGGGGGAGGAGACCCAGTACTTC.

In this sample, this clonotype turned up once. This rearrangement joins TRBV29-1 to TRBJ2-4, with D perhaps matching TRBD1 (6 bases). V lost 4 bases to trimming and J lost 3 bases, with 10 bases between them. Per the germline V gene, CDR1 is SQVTM and CDR2 is ANQGSEA. The CDR3 sequence is 13 residues long. Written as DNA, the CDR3 is TGCAGCGTTGTAGGGGGAGTCAAAAACATTCAGTACTTC. It yields the protein CSVVGGVKNIQYF.

The CDR3 region has the DNA TGCGCCAGCAGCTTGGGACAGGTGGGAATCTACGAGCAGTACTTC. It yields the protein CASSLGQVGIYEQYF. This chain uses TRBV5-1 with TRBJ2-7; D perhaps matches TRBD1 (6 bases). The CDR3 covers 15 residues. Germline V gene lookup returns CDR1 SGHRS and CDR2 YFSETQ. Trimming removed 0 bases at V and 3 bases at J, with 13 bases between. Combining the CDR3 with reference TRBV5-1 and TRBJ2-7 gives the whole variable domain KAGVTQTPRYLIKTRGQQVTLSCSPISGHRSVSWYQQTPGQGLQFLFEYFSETQRNKGNFPGRFSGRQFSNSRSEMNVSTLELGDSALYLCASSLGQVGIYEQYFGPGTRLTVT.

Note on this clonotype: An end of the junction differs from the germline gene, which may be a read error. The chain recombines TRBV7-6 with TRBJ2-1; D possibly corresponds to TRBD2 (7 bases). CDR1 SGHVS and CDR2 FNYEAQ come from the germline V gene. The CDR3 is made up of 16 amino acids. CDR3 sequence (DNA): TGTGCCTGCAGCTTAGGGTGGGAGGGGGCCTACAATGAGCAGTTCTTC. Amino acids: CACSLGWEGAYNEQFF.

The gene calls are TRBV5-6 and TRBJ2-7; D might be TRBD1 (5 bases). CDR1 and CDR2 (germline): SGHDT, YYEEEE. Trimming shortened V by 3 bases and J by 3 bases, and 16 bases separated the two germline ends. CDR3 length: 15 amino acids. This CDR3 reads CASSSRPREGYEQYF. CDR3 coding DNA: TGTGCCAGCAGCTCGAGGCCCAGGGAAGGCTACGAGCAGTACTTC.

This clonotype has more than one count but fewer than ten. This CDR3 reads CSATFGTGQETQYF. CDR3 nucleotide sequence: TGCAGTGCTACGTTCGGGACAGGGCAAGAGACCCAGTACTTC. The V gene is TRBV20-1, the J gene TRBJ2-5; TRBD1 agrees at 9 bases. CDR3 length: 14 residues. Germline CDR1 DFQATT, CDR2 SNEGSKA (reference sequence). V trimming: 4 bases; J trimming: 2 bases; junction bases outside the gene matches: 5.

The chain is built from TRBV7-6 and TRBJ2-1; D gene uncertain. Trimming removed 7 bases at V and 9 bases at J, with 13 bases between. CDR1 and CDR2 from the germline V gene are SGHVS and FNYEAQ. The length of the CDR3 is 12 residues. In DNA, the CDR3 is TGTGCCAGCAACCCCATGGGTCCTGAGCAGTTCTTC. Amino acid sequence: CASNPMGPEQFF. The complete variable domain, with remaining parts taken from reference TRBV7-6 and TRBJ2-1, reads GAGVSQSPRYKVTKRGQDVALRCDPISGHVSLYWYRQALGQGPEFLTYFNYEAQQDKSGLPNDRFSAERPEGSISTLTIQRTEQRDSAMYRCASNPMGPEQFFGPGTRLTVL.

The rearrangement joins TRBV2 to TRBJ1-5; D gene ambiguous. CDR3 length: 15 residues. Trimming left V 6 bases short and J 4 bases short, with 16 bases between. CDR1 SNHLY and CDR2 FYNNEI come from the germline V gene. CDR3 protein: CASSVGLSFNQPQHF. The CDR3 nucleotides read TGTGCCAGCAGCGTCGGACTCTCCTTTAATCAGCCCCAGCATTTT. The full variable domain, completed using reference TRBV2 and TRBJ1-5, is EPEVTQTPSHQVTQMGQEVILRCVPISNHLYFYWYRQILGQKVEFLVSFYNNEISEKSEIFDDQFSVERPDGSNFTLKIRSTKLEDSAMYFCASSVGLSFNQPQHFGDGTRLSIL.